This T cell receptor beta chain is from a study of T cell changes during pregnancy in multiple sclerosis. The germline V gene has CDR1 SNHLY and CDR2 FYNNEI. The CDR3 is 13 amino acids. V dropped 5 bases and J dropped 6; count of bases not matched to a gene: 6. Sequenced by immunoSEQ multiplex PCR; TCRdb stores in-frame clones only, minus some. The repertoire holds just under 85,000 clones, with 91% as singletons. The sequence was collected from a female donor with multiple sclerosis, enrolled in a pregnancy study. The chain couples TRBV2 to TRBJ2-7; TRBD1 matches at 8 bases. Sample: peripheral blood, taken in the first trimester of pregnancy. CDR3 nucleotides: TGTGCCAGCAGTTACGGACAGGGTTCCGAGCAGTACTTC. Protein sequence: CASSYGQGSEQYF.